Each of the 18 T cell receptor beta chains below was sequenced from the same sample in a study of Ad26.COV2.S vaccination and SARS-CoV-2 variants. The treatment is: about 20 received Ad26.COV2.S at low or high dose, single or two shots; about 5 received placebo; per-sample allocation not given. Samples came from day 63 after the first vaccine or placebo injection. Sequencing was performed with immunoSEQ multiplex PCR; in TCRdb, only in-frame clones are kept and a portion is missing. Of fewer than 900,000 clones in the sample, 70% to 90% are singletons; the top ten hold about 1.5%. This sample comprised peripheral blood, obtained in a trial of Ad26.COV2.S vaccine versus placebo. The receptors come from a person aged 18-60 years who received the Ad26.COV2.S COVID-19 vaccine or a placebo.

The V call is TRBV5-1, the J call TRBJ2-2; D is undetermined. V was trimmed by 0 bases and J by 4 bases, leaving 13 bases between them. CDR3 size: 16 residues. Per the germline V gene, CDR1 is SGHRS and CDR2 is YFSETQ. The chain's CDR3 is CASSLVSSRTTGELFF. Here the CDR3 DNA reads TGCGCCAGCAGCTTGGTATCGAGTCGGACCACCGGGGAGCTGTTTTTT. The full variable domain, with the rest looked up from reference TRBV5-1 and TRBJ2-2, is KAGVTQTPRYLIKTRGQQVTLSCSPISGHRSVSWYQQTPGQGLQFLFEYFSETQRNKGNFPGRFSGRQFSNSRSEMNVSTLELGDSALYLCASSLVSSRTTGELFFGEGSRLTVL.

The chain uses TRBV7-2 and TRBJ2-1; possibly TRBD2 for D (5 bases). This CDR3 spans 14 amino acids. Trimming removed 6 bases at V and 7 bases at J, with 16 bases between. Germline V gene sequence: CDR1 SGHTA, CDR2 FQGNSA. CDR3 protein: CASSPGGGVNEQFF. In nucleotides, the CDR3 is TGTGCCAGCAGTCCAGGAGGAGGCGTAAATGAGCAGTTCTTC. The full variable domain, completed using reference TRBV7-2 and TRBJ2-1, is GAGVSQSPSNKVTEKGKDVELRCDPISGHTALYWYRQSLGQGLEFLIYFQGNSAPDKSGLPSDRFSAERTGGSVSTLTIQRTQQEDSAVYLCASSPGGGVNEQFFGPGTRLTVL.

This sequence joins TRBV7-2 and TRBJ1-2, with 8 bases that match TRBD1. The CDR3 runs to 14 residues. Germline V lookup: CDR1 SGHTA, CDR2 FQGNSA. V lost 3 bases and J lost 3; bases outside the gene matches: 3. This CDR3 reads CASSLTGVDYGYTF. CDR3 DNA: TGTGCCAGCAGCTTGACAGGGGTGGACTATGGCTACACCTTC.

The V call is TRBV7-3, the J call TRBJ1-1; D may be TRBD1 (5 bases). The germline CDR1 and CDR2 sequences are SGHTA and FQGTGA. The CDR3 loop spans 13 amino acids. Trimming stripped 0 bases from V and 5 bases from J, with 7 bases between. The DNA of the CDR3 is TGTGCCAGCAGCTTAACGGGGGTAACTGAAGCTTTCTTT. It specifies CASSLTGVTEAFF.

Here the CDR3 DNA reads TGCGCCAGCAGCCAAGTAGCTCTGAACACCGGGGAGCTGTTTTTT. The encoded protein is CASSQVALNTGELFF. The rearrangement links TRBV4-3 to TRBJ2-2, with D unresolved. Trimming shortened V by 1 base and J by 1 base, and 7 bases separated the two germline ends. CDR3 length: 15 residues. Looked up from germline, CDR1 is LGHNA and CDR2 is YSLEER.

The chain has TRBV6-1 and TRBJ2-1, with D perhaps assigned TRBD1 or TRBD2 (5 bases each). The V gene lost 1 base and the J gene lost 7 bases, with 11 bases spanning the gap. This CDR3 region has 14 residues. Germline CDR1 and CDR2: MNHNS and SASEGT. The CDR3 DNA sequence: TGTGCCAGCAGTGAAGAGGGGAGCGCGAATGAGCAGTTCTTC. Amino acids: CASSEEGSANEQFF.

CDR3 protein: CASGGPNRETQYF. The CDR3 DNA sequence: TGTGCCAGCGGAGGCCCCAATAGGGAGACCCAGTACTTC. The rearrangement uses TRBV12-3 or TRBV12-4 and TRBJ2-5, with a possible D match to TRBD2 (5 bases). The CDR3 extends over 13 amino acids. V lost 8 bases, J lost 5 bases, and 15 bases lay in between.

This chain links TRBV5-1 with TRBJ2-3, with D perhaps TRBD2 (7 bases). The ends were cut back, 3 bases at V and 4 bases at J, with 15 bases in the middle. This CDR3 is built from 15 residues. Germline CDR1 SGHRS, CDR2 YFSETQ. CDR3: CASSWGAGRADTQYF. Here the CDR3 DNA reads TGCGCCAGCAGCTGGGGGGCAGGGAGGGCAGATACGCAGTATTTT. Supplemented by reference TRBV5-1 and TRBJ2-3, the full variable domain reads KAGVTQTPRYLIKTRGQQVTLSCSPISGHRSVSWYQQTPGQGLQFLFEYFSETQRNKGNFPGRFSGRQFSNSRSEMNVSTLELGDSALYLCASSWGAGRADTQYFGPGTRLTVL.

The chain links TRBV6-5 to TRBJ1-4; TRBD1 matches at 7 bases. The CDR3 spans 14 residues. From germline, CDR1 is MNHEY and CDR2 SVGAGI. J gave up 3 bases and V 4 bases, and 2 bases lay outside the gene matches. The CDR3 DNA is TGTGCCAGCAGTTCAGGGGGACCTAATGAAAAACTGTTTTTT. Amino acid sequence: CASSSGGPNEKLFF.

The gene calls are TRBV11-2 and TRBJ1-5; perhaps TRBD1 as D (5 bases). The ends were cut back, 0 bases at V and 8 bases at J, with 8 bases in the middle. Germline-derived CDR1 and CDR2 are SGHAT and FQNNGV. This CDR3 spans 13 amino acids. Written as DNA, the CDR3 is TGTGCCAGCAGCTTAGACAGGGTAAAGCCCCAGCATTTT. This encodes CASSLDRVKPQHF.

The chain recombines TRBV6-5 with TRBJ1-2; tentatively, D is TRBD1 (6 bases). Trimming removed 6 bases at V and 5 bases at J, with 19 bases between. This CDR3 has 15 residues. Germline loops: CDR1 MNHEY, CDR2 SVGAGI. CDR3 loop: CASSPFGRGQYGYTF. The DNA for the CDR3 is TGTGCCAGCAGCCCATTCGGCAGGGGCCAGTATGGCTACACCTTC.

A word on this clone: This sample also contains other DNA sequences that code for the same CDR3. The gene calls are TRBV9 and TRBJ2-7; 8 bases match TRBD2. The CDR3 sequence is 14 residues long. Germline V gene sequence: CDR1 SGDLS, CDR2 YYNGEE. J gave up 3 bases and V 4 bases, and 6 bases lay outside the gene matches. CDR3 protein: CASSPTGTSYEQYF. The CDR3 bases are TGTGCCAGCAGCCCGACCGGGACTAGCTACGAGCAGTACTTC.

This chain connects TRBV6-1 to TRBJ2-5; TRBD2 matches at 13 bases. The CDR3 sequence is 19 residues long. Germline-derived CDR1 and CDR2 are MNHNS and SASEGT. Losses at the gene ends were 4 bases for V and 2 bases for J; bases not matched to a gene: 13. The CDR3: CASSGTSGGPTATQETQYF. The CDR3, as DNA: TGTGCCAGCAGTGGGACTAGCGGGGGACCCACTGCGACACAAGAGACCCAGTACTTC.

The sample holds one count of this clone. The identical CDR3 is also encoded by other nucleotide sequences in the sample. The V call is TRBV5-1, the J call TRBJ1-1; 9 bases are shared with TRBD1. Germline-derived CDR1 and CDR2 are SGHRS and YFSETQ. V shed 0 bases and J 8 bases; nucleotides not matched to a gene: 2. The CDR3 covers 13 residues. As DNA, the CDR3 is TGCGCCAGCAGCTTGGGGACAGGGGTCGAAGCTTTCTTT. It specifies CASSLGTGVEAFF.

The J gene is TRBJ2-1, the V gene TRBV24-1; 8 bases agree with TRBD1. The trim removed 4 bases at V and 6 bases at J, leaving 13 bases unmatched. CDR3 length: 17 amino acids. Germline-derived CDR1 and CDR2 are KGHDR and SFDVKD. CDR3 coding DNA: TGTGCCACCAGTGACCATAACAGGGGGGTGGGTGTCAATGAGCAGTTCTTC. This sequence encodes CATSDHNRGVGVNEQFF.

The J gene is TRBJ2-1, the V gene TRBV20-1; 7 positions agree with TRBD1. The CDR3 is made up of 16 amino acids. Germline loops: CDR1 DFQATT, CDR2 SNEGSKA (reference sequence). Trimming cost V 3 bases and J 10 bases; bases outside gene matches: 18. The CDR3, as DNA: TGCAGTGCTAGTCTTCAAGCCGGGACAGTTTTCCTCGAGCAGTTCTTC. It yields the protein CSASLQAGTVFLEQFF.

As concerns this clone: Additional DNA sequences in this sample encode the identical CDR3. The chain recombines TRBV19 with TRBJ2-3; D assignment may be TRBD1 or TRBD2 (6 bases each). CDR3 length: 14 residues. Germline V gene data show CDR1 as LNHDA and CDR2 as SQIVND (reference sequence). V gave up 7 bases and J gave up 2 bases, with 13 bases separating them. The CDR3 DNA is TGTGCCAGTACACTCGGGGGCCTCACAGATACGCAGTATTTT. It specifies CASTLGGLTDTQYF.

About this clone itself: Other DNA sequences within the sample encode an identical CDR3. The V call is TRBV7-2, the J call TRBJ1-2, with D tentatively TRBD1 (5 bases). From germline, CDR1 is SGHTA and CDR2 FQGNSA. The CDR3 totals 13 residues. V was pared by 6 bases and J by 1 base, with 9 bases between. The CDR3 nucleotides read TGTGCCAGCAGTCCCGACAGTAACTATGGCTACACCTTC. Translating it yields CASSPDSNYGYTF.